The next 9 T cell receptor beta chains were all read from a single sample in a study of blood T cell repertoires in COVID-19. Clones were sequenced by immunoSEQ multiplex PCR, and TCRdb holds only the in-frame ones, with some missing. The sample contains over 70,000 clones, around 80% of which appear only once. Material: peripheral blood. These receptors were taken from a man in his fifties or sixties with acute or convalescent COVID-19.

V and J are TRBV19 and TRBJ2-2; D unclear. In germline, CDR1 is LNHDA, CDR2 SQIVND (reference sequence). V gave up 6 bases and J gave up 2 bases, with 13 bases separating them. This CDR3 contains 15 residues. CDR3 bases: TGTGCCAGTAGCCCGCGACTCACTAACACCGGGGAGCTGTTTTTT. Translation gives CASSPRLTNTGELFF.

This rearrangement joins TRBV12-5 to TRBJ2-1, with D perhaps TRBD1 (5 bases). V was cut by 8 bases and J by 2 bases, with 13 bases left in between. Germline V lookup: CDR1 LGHNT, CDR2 FRNRAP. This CDR3 has 14 amino acids. The CDR3 DNA sequence: TGTGCTAGTAGGGGCCCCCACGCCTACAATGAGCAGTTCTTC. The encoded protein is CASRGPHAYNEQFF.

This chain uses TRBV7-3 with TRBJ2-2, with D tentatively TRBD1 (7 bases). From germline, CDR1 is SGHTA and CDR2 FQGTGA. Trimming took 7 bases from V and 7 from J, leaving 13 bases between them. The length of the CDR3 is 13 residues. CDR3 residues: CASTGQEGGELFF. The CDR3 DNA is TGTGCCAGCACTGGACAGGAGGGCGGGGAGCTGTTTTTT. Complete variable domain (other parts from reference TRBV7-3 and TRBJ2-2): GAGVSQTPSNKVTEKGKYVELRCDPISGHTALYWYRQSLGQGPEFLIYFQGTGAADDSGLPNDRFFAVRPEGSVSTLKIQRTERGDSAVYLCASTGQEGGELFFGEGSRLTVL.

CDR3 in DNA: TGTGCCACCAACAAGACAGTCACAGATACGCAGTATTTT. Its translation is CATNKTVTDTQYF. This rearrangement joins TRBV24-1 to TRBJ2-3, with D perhaps TRBD1 (5 bases). CDR1 KGHDR and CDR2 SFDVKD come from the germline V gene. This CDR3 is built from 13 residues. Trimming pared 8 bases from V and 2 bases from J, leaving 10 bases between.

The chain joins TRBV9 to TRBJ2-3; possibly TRBD2 for D (6 bases). CDR1 is SGDLS, CDR2 YYNGEE, per germline. The V gene lost 7 bases and the J gene lost 6 bases, with 9 bases spanning the gap. The CDR3 contains 11 residues. The CDR3 DNA sequence: TGTGCCAGCGGACGGGGGGATACGCAGTATTTT. Translating gives CASGRGDTQYF.

This rearrangement joins TRBV9 to TRBJ2-2; 8 bases agree with TRBD2. V lost 3 bases, J lost 6 bases, and 13 bases stayed unmatched. CDR1 and CDR2 from the germline V gene are SGDLS and YYNGEE. The CDR3 length is 17 residues. This CDR3 reads CASSARIQGLVSGELFF. The CDR3 DNA reads as TGTGCCAGCAGCGCTAGAATACAGGGACTAGTCTCCGGGGAGCTGTTTTTT.

The chain carries TRBV7-2 and TRBJ2-7; D unclear. This CDR3 region has 13 residues. CDR1 is SGHTA, CDR2 FQGNSA, per germline. Trimming left V 3 bases short and J 5 bases short, with 11 bases between. CDR3 nucleotides: TGTGCCAGCAGCTTTATTCCTACTAACGAGCAGTACTTC. This translates into CASSFIPTNEQYF.

The V and J genes are TRBV19 and TRBJ1-2, with D perhaps TRBD1 (6 bases). From germline, CDR1 is LNHDA and CDR2 SQIVND (reference sequence). The CDR3 totals 14 residues. Trimming left V 2 bases short and J 4 bases short, with 11 bases between. Here the CDR3 reads CASSIMAQGYGYTF. CDR3 coding DNA: TGTGCCAGTAGTATAATGGCACAGGGCTATGGCTACACCTTC.

This rearrangement joins TRBV12-3 or TRBV12-4 to TRBJ2-1; D gene uncertain. CDR3 length equals 11 residues. Deletions cut 5 bases from V and 8 bases from J, with 7 bases between. The DNA of the CDR3 is TGTGCCAGCAGTCTCCGGGATGAGCAGTTCTTC. Amino acid sequence: CASSLRDEQFF.